This T cell receptor (beta chain) was observed in a study of early T cells in non-severe SARS-CoV-2 infection. Study as a whole: Sequencing input comprised bulk RNA from unsorted whole blood; chain pairing was not available. Study-level points and caveats: Matching against VDJdb likely underestimated virus-specific expansions, favoring anti-spike CD8.

The CDR3 covers 15 residues. V lost 6 bases and J lost 3; bases outside the gene matches: 8. The germline V gene encodes CDR1 KGHSH and CDR2 LQKENI. The protocol attached unique molecular identifiers to individual cDNA molecules. TCRdb itself ran the 5' RACE reads through MiXCR, one entry per CDR3 protein. The sample carries roughly 30,000 distinct CDR3 sequences, approximately 6% recorded once. In its sample, this clonotype was seen many times. Antigen: not known. The sequence derives from an adult who was a healthcare worker with PCR-confirmed SARS-CoV-2 infection or an uninfected control (not recorded which). This chain joins TRBV18 and TRBJ1-1; 9 nucleotides agree with TRBD1. Sample: whole blood. The CDR3 loop is CASSQGTGSDTEAFF. CDR3 coding DNA: TGTGCCAGCTCCCAAGGGACAGGGTCGGACACTGAAGCTTTCTTT.